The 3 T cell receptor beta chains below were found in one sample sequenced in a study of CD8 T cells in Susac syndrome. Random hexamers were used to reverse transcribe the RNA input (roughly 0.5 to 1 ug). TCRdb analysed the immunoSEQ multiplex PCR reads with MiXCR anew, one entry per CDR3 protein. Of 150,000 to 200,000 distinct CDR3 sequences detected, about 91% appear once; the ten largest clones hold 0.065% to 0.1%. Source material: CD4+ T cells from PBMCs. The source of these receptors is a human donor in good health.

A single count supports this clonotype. CDR3 residues: CSARSAIRQGRGSPLHF. CDR3 DNA sequence: TGCAGTGCTAGATCCGCCATTCGACAGGGAAGGGGTTCACCCCTCCACTTT. The chain uses TRBV20-1 and TRBJ1-6; the match to TRBD1 covers 7 bases. The CDR3 length is 17 residues. J gave up 9 bases and V 2 bases, and 16 bases lay outside the gene matches. Germline values: CDR1 DFQATT, CDR2 SNEGSKA (reference sequence).

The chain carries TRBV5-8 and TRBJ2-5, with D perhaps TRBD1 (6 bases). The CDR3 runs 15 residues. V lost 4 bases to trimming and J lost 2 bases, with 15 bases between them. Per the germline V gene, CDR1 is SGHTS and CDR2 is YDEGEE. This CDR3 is CASSDYQGLQETQYF. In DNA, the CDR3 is TGTGCCAGCAGCGACTACCAGGGGCTTCAAGAGACCCAGTACTTC.

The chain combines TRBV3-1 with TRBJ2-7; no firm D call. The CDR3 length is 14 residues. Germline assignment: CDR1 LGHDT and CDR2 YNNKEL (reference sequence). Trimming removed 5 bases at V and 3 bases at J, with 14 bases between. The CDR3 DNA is TGTGCCAGCAGCTTATCAACTCCGATCTACGAGCAGTACTTC. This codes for CASSLSTPIYEQYF.